This TCR beta chain was recovered during a study of T cell repertoires in cytomegalovirus infection. Study-level information: Indications came from public TCR beta signatures; they pointed to CMV infection and to a matching HLA type. General study results and limits: CMV carriers having the relevant HLA were flagged by cumulative public TCR beta family frequency.

This clonotype came up a few times. What it binds is unknown. TCRdb re-derived calls from the reads in MiXCR, one entry per CDR3 protein. Among 300,000 or so distinct CDR3 sequences, roughly a quarter were seen once, and the ten largest hold approximately 14%. This sequence originates from a human donor in good health (CMV status not recorded). Some clones in this sample may be carry-over from other donors' samples. Sequencing was performed on PBMCs.

CDR3 amino acids: CASSQEGQGINEKLFF. CDR3 sequence (DNA): TGTGCCAGCAGCCAAGAAGGCCAGGGGATTAATGAAAAACTGTTTTTT. The genes are TRBV14 and TRBJ1-4; possible D gene TRBD1, 6 bases. Between the trimmed V and J ends, which lost 0 bases and 4 bases, there was a span of 12 bases. There are 16 residues in the CDR3. Looked up from germline, CDR1 is SGHDN and CDR2 is FVKESK. The full variable domain, with the rest looked up from reference TRBV14 and TRBJ1-4, is EAGVTQFPSHSVIEKGQTVTLRCDPISGHDNLYWYRRVMGKEIKFLLHFVKESKQDESGMPNNRFLAERTGGTYSTLKVQPAELEDSGVYFCASSQEGQGINEKLFFGSGTQLSVL.